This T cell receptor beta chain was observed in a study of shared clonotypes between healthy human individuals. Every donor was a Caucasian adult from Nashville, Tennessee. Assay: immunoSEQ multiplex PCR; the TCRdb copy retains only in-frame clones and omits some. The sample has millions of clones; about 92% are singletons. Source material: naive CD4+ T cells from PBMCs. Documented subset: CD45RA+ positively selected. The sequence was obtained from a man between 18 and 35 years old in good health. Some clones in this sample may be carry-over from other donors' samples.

DNA of the CDR3: TGTGCCAGCAGCTTGTCCCCAACAGAGACCCAGTACTTC. Amino acids: CASSLSPTETQYF. The chain has TRBV5-4 and TRBJ2-5; D uncertain. Germline CDR1 is SGHNT and CDR2 is YYREEE (reference sequence). CDR3 size: 13 residues. Trimming pared 1 base from V and 4 bases from J, leaving 8 bases between.